The rows below give T cell receptor beta chains drawn from one sample of a study of shared clonotypes between healthy human individuals. TCRdb keeps only in-frame clones here, not all; method: immunoSEQ multiplex PCR. The table includes 2 million to 2.5 million clones, 80% to 95% detected once. The sequenced material came from naive CD4+ T cells from PBMCs. The receptor set was obtained from a man aged 18 to 35 in good health. Some clones in this sample may be carry-over from other donors' samples. The CDR3 runs from the conserved cysteine through the conserved F or W. A D gene is named only where the DNA matches it firmly. Only some rows state a clone size, as once, few, many or a class for expanded clones.

clone_size,v_call,j_call,d_call,cdr3_aa,cdr3_nt
.,TRBV25-1,TRBJ1-2,.,CASSDMDNYGYTF,TGTGCCAGCAGTGACATGGATAACTATGGCTACACCTTC
.,TRBV5-4,TRBJ2-7,TRBD2,CASSTGLAGGSDEQYF,TGTGCCAGCAGCACGGGACTAGCGGGAGGCAGCGACGAGCAGTACTTC
.,TRBV7-9,TRBJ2-1,.,CASSLAGVSYNEQFF,TGTGCCAGCAGCTTAGCAGGGGTCTCCTACAATGAGCAGTTCTTC
.,TRBV7-2,TRBJ1-2,.,CASSLGSGVSYGYTF,TGTGCCAGCAGCTTAGGGTCCGGAGTGTCCTATGGCTACACCTTC
.,TRBV5-1,TRBJ2-1,TRBD2,CASKLGGEQFF,TGCGCCAGCAAACTCGGGGGGGAGCAGTTCTTC
.,TRBV28,TRBJ1-1,TRBD1,CASSLFDRGEAFF,TGTGCCAGCAGTTTATTCGACAGGGGCGAAGCTTTCTTT
.,TRBV9,TRBJ2-1,.,CASSQAGSYNEQFF,TGTGCCAGCAGCCAGGCGGGATCCTACAATGAGCAGTTCTTC
once,TRBV5-1,TRBJ1-4,.,CASSLDSWGDGKLFF,TGCGCCAGCAGCCTGGACAGCTGGGGCGACGGAAAACTGTTTTTT
.,TRBV10-3,TRBJ1-5,.,CAISKGGGEPQHF,TGTGCCATCAGTAAAGGGGGAGGGGAACCCCAGCATTTT
.,TRBV10-3,TRBJ2-5,.,CAISELAAQETQYF,TGTGCCATCAGTGAACTAGCTGCCCAAGAGACCCAGTACTTC
.,TRBV2,TRBJ1-3,.,CASDPSSSGNTIYF,TGTGCCAGCGATCCCAGCAGCTCTGGAAACACCATATATTTT
.,TRBV28,TRBJ2-5,TRBD1,CASKGQGVPETQYF,TGTGCCAGCAAAGGACAGGGGGTACCAGAGACCCAGTACTTC
once,TRBV27,TRBJ1-5,.,CASKAGHSNQPQHF,TGTGCCAGCAAGGCAGGGCATAGCAATCAGCCCCAGCATTTT
.,TRBV4-1,TRBJ2-4,.,CASSQAGGGAKNIQYF,TGCGCCAGCAGCCAAGCTGGTGGGGGGGCCAAAAACATTCAGTACTTC
.,TRBV6-6,TRBJ1-2,.,CASRNLAGAGYGYTF,TGTGCCAGCAGAAACCTCGCCGGGGCGGGCTATGGCTACACCTTC
.,TRBV18,TRBJ2-6,.,CASSPQTGPGANVLTF,TGTGCCAGCTCACCGCAGACAGGCCCTGGGGCCAACGTCCTGACTTTC
.,TRBV6-1,TRBJ1-4,.,CASSPSGQKFSKLFF,TGTGCCAGCAGCCCTTCAGGACAAAAGTTTTCGAAACTGTTTTTT
.,TRBV10-3,TRBJ2-1,.,CAISGTTPHYNEQFF,TGTGCCATCAGTGGGACTACCCCACATTACAATGAGCAGTTCTTC
.,TRBV4-3,TRBJ2-1,TRBD2,CASSQEASGPGEQFF,TGCGCCAGCAGCCAAGAGGCTAGCGGGCCCGGAGAGCAGTTCTTC
.,TRBV10-3,TRBJ2-7,.,CAISESGRTYEQYF,TGTGCCATCAGTGAGTCGGGGAGGACTTACGAGCAGTACTTC
.,TRBV4-1,TRBJ2-7,TRBD2,CASSQLAVGSYEQYF,TGCGCCAGCAGCCAACTAGCGGTAGGCTCCTACGAGCAGTACTTC
.,TRBV5-1,TRBJ2-6,.,CASSLGSTGANVLTF,TGCGCCAGCAGCTTGGGCAGTACTGGGGCCAACGTCCTGACTTTC
.,TRBV27,TRBJ2-7,.,CASTLEGEQYF,TGTGCCAGCACCCTAGAGGGGGAGCAGTACTTC
.,TRBV5-1,TRBJ2-2,.,CASKRFGGSGDTGELFF,TGCGCCAGCAAGAGATTTGGTGGGAGTGGGGACACCGGGGAGCTGTTTTTT
.,TRBV5-1,TRBJ1-1,.,CASSLALLTGRMNTEAFF,TGCGCCAGCAGCTTGGCCCTCCTTACAGGGAGAATGAACACTGAAGCTTTCTTT
once,TRBV7-2,TRBJ2-1,TRBD2,CASIGGLATYNEQFF,TGTGCCAGCATAGGGGGACTAGCAACCTACAATGAGCAGTTCTTC
.,TRBV20-1,TRBJ2-7,.,CSAMRGREQYF,TGCAGTGCTATGAGGGGGAGAGAGCAGTACTTC
once,TRBV9,TRBJ1-1,TRBD1,CASSVQGAGTEAFF,TGTGCCAGCAGCGTACAGGGGGCAGGCACTGAAGCTTTCTTT
.,TRBV11-1,TRBJ2-7,.,CASSLGPGWYEQYF,TGTGCCAGCAGTTTAGGGCCCGGGTGGTACGAGCAGTACTTC
.,TRBV5-1,TRBJ2-1,.,CASSLGAIEQFF,TGCGCCAGCAGCTTGGGTGCTATTGAGCAGTTCTTC
.,TRBV6-6,TRBJ2-7,.,CASSYSRGASYEQYF,TGTGCCAGCAGTTACTCGAGGGGGGCCTCCTACGAGCAGTACTTC
.,TRBV5-8,TRBJ1-3,.,CASSLRGETGNTIYF,TGTGCCAGCAGCTTGAGAGGGGAAACGGGAAACACCATATATTTT
.,TRBV5-1,TRBJ2-2,.,CASSLLSNTGELFF,TGCGCCAGCAGCTTACTTTCGAACACCGGGGAGCTGTTTTTT
.,TRBV5-1,TRBJ2-7,TRBD2,CASSLGPSGSANEQYF,TGCGCCAGCAGCTTGGGACCTAGCGGGAGCGCCAACGAGCAGTACTTC
once,TRBV7-8,TRBJ1-2,.,CASSSPGRNYGYTF,TGTGCCAGCAGCTCCCCAGGCCGGAACTATGGCTACACCTTC
.,TRBV27,TRBJ2-1,TRBD2,CASSPTGTSYNEQFF,TGTGCCAGCAGTCCGACCGGGACTAGCTACAATGAGCAGTTCTTC
.,TRBV7-8,TRBJ2-1,.,CASSLVGAAYNEQFF,TGTGCCAGCAGCTTAGTCGGCGCGGCCTACAATGAGCAGTTCTTC
.,TRBV28,TRBJ2-7,.,CASSLVGTYEQYF,TGTGCCAGCAGTTTGGTCGGCACCTACGAGCAGTACTTC
.,TRBV19,TRBJ1-1,.,CASTLGDPTGAEAFF,TGTGCCAGTACCCTCGGTGACCCGACTGGGGCTGAAGCTTTCTTT
.,TRBV28,TRBJ1-1,.,CASSRDARLNTEAFF,TGTGCCAGCAGTAGGGACGCAAGATTGAACACTGAAGCTTTCTTT
.,TRBV18,TRBJ2-3,TRBD1,CASSPRQGSTDTQYF,TGTGCCAGCTCACCAAGACAGGGGAGCACAGATACGCAGTATTTT
.,TRBV20-1,TRBJ2-7,TRBD1,CSAQTGVEQYF,TGCAGTGCCCAAACAGGGGTCGAGCAGTACTTC
.,TRBV18,TRBJ2-7,.,CASSPLSGYEQYF,TGTGCCAGCTCACCACTCTCAGGGTACGAGCAGTACTTC
.,TRBV29-1,TRBJ2-2,TRBD1,CSAGQGDRAGELFF,TGCAGCGCGGGACAGGGAGATCGGGCCGGGGAGCTGTTTTTT
.,TRBV7-3,TRBJ2-7,TRBD1,CASSISWDSGSYEQYF,TGTGCCAGCAGCATCTCATGGGACAGCGGATCCTACGAGCAGTACTTC
.,TRBV9,TRBJ1-3,.,CASSVAQGISSGNTIYF,TGTGCCAGCAGCGTAGCTCAGGGGATCAGCTCTGGAAACACCATATATTTT
.,TRBV19,TRBJ1-4,.,CASTPSGSKDEKLFF,TGTGCCAGTACCCCATCGGGGTCAAAGGATGAAAAACTGTTTTTT
.,TRBV23-1,TRBJ1-2,.,CASSLRQTGYTF,TGCGCCAGCAGTCTTCGACAGACTGGCTACACCTTC
.,TRBV4-1,TRBJ1-1,.,CASSQDRNTEAFF,TGCGCCAGCAGCCAAGATAGGAACACTGAAGCTTTCTTT